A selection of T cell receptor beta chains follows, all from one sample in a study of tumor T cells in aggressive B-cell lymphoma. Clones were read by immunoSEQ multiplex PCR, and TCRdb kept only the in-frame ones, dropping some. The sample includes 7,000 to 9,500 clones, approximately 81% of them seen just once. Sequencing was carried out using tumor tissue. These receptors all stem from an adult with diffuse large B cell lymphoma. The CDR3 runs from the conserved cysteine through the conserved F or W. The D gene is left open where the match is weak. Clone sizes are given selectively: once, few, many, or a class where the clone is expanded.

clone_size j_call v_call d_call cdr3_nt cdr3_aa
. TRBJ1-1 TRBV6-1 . TGTGCCAGCAGTCCGGGGTATACTGAAGCTTTCTTT CASSPGYTEAFF
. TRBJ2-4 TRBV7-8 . TGTGCCAGCAGCTTATCAGGGCTAGCCAAAAACATTCAGTACTTC CASSLSGLAKNIQYF
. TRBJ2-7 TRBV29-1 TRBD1 TGCAGCGTTGTCAGCGACAGGGGGTTGCGGGAGCAGTACTTC CSVVSDRGLREQYF
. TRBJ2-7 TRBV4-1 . TGCGCCAGCAGCTTTCGGACTAACTACGAGCAGTACTTC CASSFRTNYEQYF
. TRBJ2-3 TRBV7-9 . TGTGCCAGCAGCTCAAATCCCCCGGGACTGAGAAGCACAGATACGCAGTATTTT CASSSNPPGLRSTDTQYF
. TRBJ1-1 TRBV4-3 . TGCGCCAGCAGTCGGGCGGGCGATCTGAACACTGAAGCTTTCTTT CASSRAGDLNTEAFF
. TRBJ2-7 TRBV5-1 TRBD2 TGCGCCAGCAGCCCCGGACTAGCGGGGGGTCCCTACGAGCAGTACTTC CASSPGLAGGPYEQYF
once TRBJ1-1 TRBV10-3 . TGTGCCGTCAGTGAATCGGGGAGATTGAACACTGAAGCTTTCTTT CAVSESGRLNTEAFF
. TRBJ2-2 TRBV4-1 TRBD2 TGCGCCAGCAGCCAAACGGCCGGGGGGGGAACCGGGGAGCTGTTTTTT CASSQTAGGGTGELFF
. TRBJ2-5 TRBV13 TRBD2 TGTGCCAGCAGCTTACGACTCTCAGGACTAGTACAAGAGACCCAGTACTTC CASSLRLSGLVQETQYF
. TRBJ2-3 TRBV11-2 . TGTGCCAGCAGCGATTCACTAGTAGTCACAGATACGCAGTATTTT CASSDSLVVTDTQYF
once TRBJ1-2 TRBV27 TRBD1 TGTGCCAGCAGTGTGACAGGGTTCTATGGCTACACCTTC CASSVTGFYGYTF
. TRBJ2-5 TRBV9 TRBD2 TGTGCCAGCAGCGTTGGTGCGGGGGGATCGGAGACCCAGTACTTC CASSVGAGGSETQYF
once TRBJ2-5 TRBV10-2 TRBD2 TGCGCCAGCAGTGATTGGTTTCTAGCGGGGGGGTTCCAAGAGACCCAGTACTTC CASSDWFLAGGFQETQYF
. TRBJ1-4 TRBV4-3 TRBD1 TGCGCCAGCAGCCAAGCAGGTGACAGGGTTAATGAAAAACTGTTTTTT CASSQAGDRVNEKLFF
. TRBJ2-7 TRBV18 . TGTGCCAGCTCACCAGGGCATGGGGAGAACGAGCAGTACTTC CASSPGHGENEQYF
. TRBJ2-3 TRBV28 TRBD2 TGTGCCAGCAGAACCCCTAGCGGGGGGGCTCCTGAAGATACGCAGTATTTT CASRTPSGGAPEDTQYF
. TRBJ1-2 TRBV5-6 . TGTGCCAGCAGCTTGAACAGGGCTGGCTACACCTTC CASSLNRAGYTF
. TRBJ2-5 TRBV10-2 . TGCGCCAGCAAGAGACGAGGGCAAGAGACCCAGTACTTC CASKRRGQETQYF
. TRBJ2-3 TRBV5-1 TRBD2 TGCGCCAGCAGCTTGGCCAAATTAGCGGGGGGTAAAGATACGCAGTATTTT CASSLAKLAGGKDTQYF
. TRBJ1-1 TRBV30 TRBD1 TGTGCCTGGAGTGTACTGGGGGACAGAAGCATGAACACTGAAGCTTTCTTT CAWSVLGDRSMNTEAFF
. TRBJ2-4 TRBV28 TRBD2 TGTGCCAGCAGTTTATTAGGGGAGGGCAAAAACATTCAGTACTTC CASSLLGEGKNIQYF
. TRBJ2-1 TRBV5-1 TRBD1 TGCGCCAGCAGCTACCCCTCCGGGACAGGGGGCTACAATGAGCAGTTCTTC CASSYPSGTGGYNEQFF
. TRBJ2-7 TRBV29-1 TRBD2 TGCAGCGTTGAAATGTTAGCGGGGGGTTCCTACGAGCAGTACTTC CSVEMLAGGSYEQYF
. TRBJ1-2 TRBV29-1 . TGCAGCGTTGAATCCTTCTCTGGCTACACCTTC CSVESFSGYTF
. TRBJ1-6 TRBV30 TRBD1 TGTGCCTGGAGGCTGACAGGGAATTCACCCCTCCACTTT CAWRLTGNSPLHF
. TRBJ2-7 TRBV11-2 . TGTGCCAGCAGCTTAGACGGGAGCTACGAGCAGTACTTC CASSLDGSYEQYF